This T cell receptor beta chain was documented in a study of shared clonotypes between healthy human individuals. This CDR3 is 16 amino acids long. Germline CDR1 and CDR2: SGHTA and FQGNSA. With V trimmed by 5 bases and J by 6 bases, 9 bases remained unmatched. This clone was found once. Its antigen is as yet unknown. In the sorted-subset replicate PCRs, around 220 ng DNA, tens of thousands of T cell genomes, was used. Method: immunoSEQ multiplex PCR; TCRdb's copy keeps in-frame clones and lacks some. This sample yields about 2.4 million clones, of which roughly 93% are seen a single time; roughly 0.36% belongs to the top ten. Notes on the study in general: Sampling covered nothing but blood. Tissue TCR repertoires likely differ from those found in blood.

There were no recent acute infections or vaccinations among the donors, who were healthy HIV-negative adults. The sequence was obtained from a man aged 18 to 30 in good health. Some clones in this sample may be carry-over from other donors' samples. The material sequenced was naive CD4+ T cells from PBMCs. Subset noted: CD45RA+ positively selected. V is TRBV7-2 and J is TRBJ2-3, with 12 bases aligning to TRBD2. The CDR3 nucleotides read TGTGCCAGCAGCCAACTAGCGGGAGGAGGGTCGGATACGCAGTATTTT. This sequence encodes CASSQLAGGGSDTQYF.